Following are 5 T cell receptor beta chains from one sample sequenced in a study of blood T cell repertoires in COVID-19. Some clones are missing from TCRdb's copy, which holds only in-frame ones; the method was immunoSEQ multiplex PCR. Among fewer than 250,000 clones listed, roughly 81% were seen once. The material sequenced was peripheral blood. All receptors derive from a middle-aged man with acute or convalescent COVID-19.

The chain joins TRBV13 to TRBJ1-6, with D perhaps matching TRBD1 (6 bases). Germline V lookup: CDR1 PRHDT, CDR2 FYEKMQ (reference sequence). Trimming stripped 5 bases from V and 7 bases from J, with 9 bases between. This CDR3 contains 13 residues. Written as DNA, the CDR3 is TGTGCCAGCAGCGAGGACAGAAATTCACCCCTCCACTTT. It specifies CASSEDRNSPLHF.

V gene TRBV3-1 (or the pseudogene TRBV3-2) combines with J gene TRBJ1-1, with 9 bases lining up with TRBD1. Losses at the gene ends were 6 bases for V and 3 bases for J; bases not matched to a gene: 11. The CDR3 is 16 amino acids. CDR1 is LGHDT, CDR2 YNNKEL, per germline (reference sequence). CDR3 nucleotides: TGTGCCAGCAGACGCCTTACAGGGGGCGGTGACACTGAAGCTTTCTTT. This translates into CASRRLTGGGDTEAFF.

This chain links TRBV20-1 with TRBJ2-3; D remains unclear. Germline CDR1 reads DFQATT; CDR2 reads SNEGSKA (reference sequence). The V gene lost 3 bases and the J gene lost 0 bases, with 13 bases spanning the gap. The CDR3 is made up of 15 amino acids. In DNA, the CDR3 is TGCAGTGCTAGTAACCGGGTGACTAGCACAGATACGCAGTATTTT. Its translation is CSASNRVTSTDTQYF.

The chain has TRBV7-2 and TRBJ2-7; a weak D match, TRBD2 (6 bases). The CDR3 spans 16 residues. V lost 1 base and J 3 bases, leaving 16 bases between the germline ends. The germline V gene encodes CDR1 SGHTA and CDR2 FQGNSA. The DNA of the CDR3 is TGTGCCAGCAGCTTAGTATTTCGGGAGCTTCTCTACGAGCAGTACTTC. Encoded protein: CASSLVFRELLYEQYF.

The chain has TRBV6-5 and TRBJ1-1, with D possibly being TRBD1 (5 bases). The CDR3 sequence is 13 residues long. From germline, CDR1 is MNHEY and CDR2 SVGAGI. Trimming took 9 bases from V and 1 from J, leaving 12 bases between them. CDR3: CASLDTRNTEAFF. The CDR3 DNA sequence: TGTGCCAGTTTGGACACTCGGAACACTGAAGCTTTCTTT.